This is a list of T cell receptor beta chains from one sample in a study of T cells in tumors after PD-1 blockade. TCRdb keeps only in-frame clones here, not all; method: immunoSEQ multiplex PCR. The sample includes around 35,000 clones, about three quarters of them seen just once. Sample: PBMCs, taken after anti-PD-1 treatment. The receptors originated from a human donor with basal cell carcinoma. The CDR3 runs from the conserved cysteine through the conserved F or W. Fields, in order: CDR3 DNA, CDR3 protein, J gene, clone size, D gene, V gene. D genes are given only for firm matches. Clone size appears in some rows only: once, few, many, or a class for an expanded clone.

DNA: TGTGCCAGCAGTCCTACCAGACGGGCTACTGAAGCTTTCTTT
CDR3: CASSPTRRATEAFF
J: TRBJ1-1
size: many
D: NA
V: TRBV27

DNA: TGTGCCAGCAGGGCCCTAGGGCGATTAGGCAACGTCCTGACTTTC
CDR3: CASRALGRLGNVLTF
J: TRBJ2-6
size: NA
D: NA
V: TRBV5-4

DNA: TGTGCCAGCAGTGACGTTGGCGGTCTTACCTACGAGCAGTACTTC
CDR3: CASSDVGGLTYEQYF
J: TRBJ2-7
size: few
D: NA
V: TRBV2

DNA: TGTGCCAGCAGTCAGGGGTACGAGCAGTACTTC
CDR3: CASSQGYEQYF
J: TRBJ2-7
size: NA
D: NA
V: TRBV2

DNA: TGTGCCATCAGTGATCGTGGGGGGCCCTATATTCTCTCTGGAAACACCATATATTTT
CDR3: CAISDRGGPYILSGNTIYF
J: TRBJ1-3
size: NA
D: NA
V: TRBV10-3

DNA: TGTGCCAGCAGCCCCAGCGTCTCGACAGTGAATTATAGGGCAGATACGCAGTATTTT
CDR3: CASSPSVSTVNYRADTQYF
J: TRBJ2-3
size: NA
D: NA
V: TRBV7-9

DNA: TGTGCCAGCAGCTTAGCCGGGGAGGTCGTCACCGGGGAGCTGTTTTTT
CDR3: CASSLAGEVVTGELFF
J: TRBJ2-2
size: NA
D: NA
V: TRBV7-6

DNA: TGTGCCAGTGGAACCGGGACAGGGAACTATGGCTACACCTTC
CDR3: CASGTGTGNYGYTF
J: TRBJ1-2
size: NA
D: TRBD1
V: TRBV19

DNA: TGTGCCAGCGCCAGGGGGGGCTACAATGAGCAGTTCTTC
CDR3: CASARGGYNEQFF
J: TRBJ2-1
size: once
D: NA
V: TRBV6-5

DNA: TGTGCCAGCAGTTATCAGGGGGTCAATTTGAACACTGAAGCTTTCTTT
CDR3: CASSYQGVNLNTEAFF
J: TRBJ1-1
size: NA
D: TRBD1
V: TRBV6-5

DNA: TGTGCCAGCAGAGGGGGAGGACGAGCGGGAGCCACAGATACGCAGTATTTT
CDR3: CASRGGGRAGATDTQYF
J: TRBJ2-3
size: NA
D: TRBD2
V: TRBV3-1/TRBV3-2

DNA: TGTGCCAGCAGCGCAAGGGACAGGGGGAACGATGAGCAGTTCTTC
CDR3: CASSARDRGNDEQFF
J: TRBJ2-1
size: once
D: TRBD1
V: TRBV7-2

DNA: TGTGCCACCAGTGATTTACAGGGGCTGAAAGAGACCCAGTACTTC
CDR3: CATSDLQGLKETQYF
J: TRBJ2-5
size: NA
D: TRBD1
V: TRBV24-1

DNA: TGTGCCACCAGCGCCGGGAGGATGGACGGGCAGCCCCAGCATTTT
CDR3: CATSAGRMDGQPQHF
J: TRBJ1-5
size: few
D: NA
V: TRBV24-1

DNA: TGTGCCAGTCGGGGAACAGGACAACCCCACGAGCAGTACTTC
CDR3: CASRGTGQPHEQYF
J: TRBJ2-7
size: NA
D: NA
V: TRBV21-1

DNA: TGTGCCAGCAGCCAAGAGTTGGGCGGGAGTTATTACAATGAGCAGTTCTTC
CDR3: CASSQELGGSYYNEQFF
J: TRBJ2-1
size: NA
D: TRBD2
V: TRBV3-1/TRBV3-2

DNA: TGTGCCAGCAGCAACTCCGGACAGGCGTCGCGTGGCTACACCTTC
CDR3: CASSNSGQASRGYTF
J: TRBJ1-2
size: NA
D: TRBD1
V: TRBV7-2

DNA: TGTGCCAGCAGCTTCACGGGGGGGACCTACGAGCAGTACTTC
CDR3: CASSFTGGTYEQYF
J: TRBJ2-7
size: few
D: TRBD2
V: TRBV7-2

DNA: TGCAGCGTTGGTAAAGGGGGCGCCTACGAGCAGTACTTC
CDR3: CSVGKGGAYEQYF
J: TRBJ2-7
size: few
D: TRBD1
V: TRBV29-1

DNA: TGCGCCAGCAGAACGACTAGCGGGGGGGCCGGAGAGCAGTTCTTC
CDR3: CASRTTSGGAGEQFF
J: TRBJ2-1
size: NA
D: TRBD2
V: TRBV5-1

DNA: TGTGCCAGCAGCCAGCGCGGCAGGACCGAGCAGTTCTTC
CDR3: CASSQRGRTEQFF
J: TRBJ2-1
size: NA
D: NA
V: TRBV11-3

DNA: TGTGCCAGCAGTGTCGGACGCTATAATTCACCCCTCCACTTT
CDR3: CASSVGRYNSPLHF
J: TRBJ1-6
size: NA
D: NA
V: TRBV7-9